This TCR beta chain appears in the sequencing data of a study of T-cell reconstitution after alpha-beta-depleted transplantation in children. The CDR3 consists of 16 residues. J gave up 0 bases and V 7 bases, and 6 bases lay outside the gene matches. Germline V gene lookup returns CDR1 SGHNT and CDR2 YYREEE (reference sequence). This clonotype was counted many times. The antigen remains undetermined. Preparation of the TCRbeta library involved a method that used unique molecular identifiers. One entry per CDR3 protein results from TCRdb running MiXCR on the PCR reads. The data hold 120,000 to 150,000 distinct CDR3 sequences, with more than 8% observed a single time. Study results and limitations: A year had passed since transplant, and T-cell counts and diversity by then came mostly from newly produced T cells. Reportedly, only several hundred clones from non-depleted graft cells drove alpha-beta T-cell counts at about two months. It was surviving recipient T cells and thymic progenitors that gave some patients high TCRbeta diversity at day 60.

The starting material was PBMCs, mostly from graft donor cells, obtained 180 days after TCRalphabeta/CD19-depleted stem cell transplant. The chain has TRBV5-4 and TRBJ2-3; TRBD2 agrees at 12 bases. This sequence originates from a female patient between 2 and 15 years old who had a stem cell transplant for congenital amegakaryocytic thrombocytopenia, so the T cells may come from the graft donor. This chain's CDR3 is CASWTSGDSSTDTQYF. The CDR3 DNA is TGTGCCAGCTGGACTAGCGGGGACTCTAGCACAGATACGCAGTATTTT.